This T cell receptor (beta chain) was captured by sequencing in a study of T cells in narcolepsy. Study-wide results and limits: Autoreactive HCRT-specific and TRIB2-specific clonotypes were marked in same-patient CSF-versus-blood CD4+ comparisons.

Libraries were prepared by immunoSEQ multiplex PCR; TCRdb keeps only in-frame clonotypes and omits some of them. Among just under 35,000 clones listed, around 80% were seen once. A remark on this clone: What it binds is not known.

The source material was memory (CD45RA-) CD4+ T cells from blood. The receptor comes from a human donor in good health.

The CDR3 DNA reads as TGTGCCAGCAGCGCCGTGGGGACAGGGGGAGAAAAACTGTTTTTT. Amino acids: CASSAVGTGGEKLFF. V and J are TRBV5-6 and TRBJ1-4; 11 nucleotides align to TRBD1. Trimming removed 4 bases from V and 8 bases from J; junction bases left unmatched: 7. The CDR3 extends over 15 amino acids. CDR1 is SGHDT and CDR2 is YYEEEE in the germline V gene.